This T cell receptor beta chain derives from a study of cytomegalovirus exposure and HLA in healthy donors. The J segment lost 2 bases and the V segment lost 0 bases, leaving 5 bases of the junction unmatched. CDR1 and CDR2 (germline): SGDLS, YYNGEE. The CDR3 spans 16 residues. In this sample, this clone turned up once. The antigen is unknown. The PCR was carried out with 60 Vbeta primers and 13 Jbeta primers. TCRdb's copy holds only in-frame clones and misses some; the assay was immunoSEQ multiplex PCR. The data contain under 200,000 clones, approximately 84% of them seen just once; the ten biggest clones take up 0.38%. Study-level findings and limits: The dataset shows that most TCR sequences were rare, while some public TCRs occurred in many donors. Accurate HLA-A and HLA-B prediction from TCR beta sequences was reported for most subjects. Later genetic work tied a missense DCLRE1C variant to beta-chain V and J trimming. Cytomegalovirus-associated status was assigned to about 180 TCR beta chains.

The rearrangement uses TRBV9 and TRBJ2-3; 8 nucleotides match TRBD2. This sequence was found in a boy aged 2 to 10 in good health and CMV-seronegative. Sequenced sample: PBMCs. CDR3 residues: CASSVAGGAHTDTQYF. The CDR3 nucleotides read TGTGCCAGCAGCGTAGCCGGGGGGGCTCACACAGATACGCAGTATTTT.